These T cell receptor beta chains were read from a single sample in a study of cytomegalovirus exposure and HLA in healthy donors. TCRdb keeps only in-frame clones here, not all; method: immunoSEQ multiplex PCR. The sample comprises 250,000 to 350,000 clones, roughly 89% of which are singletons, and around 4% rests with the top ten. Sample: PBMCs. The source is a man aged 40-55 years in good health and CMV-seropositive. Each CDR3 is given with its conserved first and last residue. D genes are given only for firm matches.

length: 13; D: TRBD1; J: TRBJ2-7; V: TRBV27; CDR3: CASSGTGYYEQYF; DNA: TGTGCCAGCAGTGGGACAGGGTACTACGAGCAGTACTTC
length: 13; D: TRBD1; J: TRBJ2-1; V: TRBV7-9; CDR3: CSSSLGPGQGQFF; DNA: TGTTCCAGCAGCTTAGGTCCGGGACAGGGGCAGTTCTTC
length: 13; D: -; J: TRBJ1-5; V: TRBV6-1; CDR3: CASSPYSNQPQHF; DNA: TGTGCCAGCAGCCCCTATTCCAATCAGCCCCAGCATTTT
length: 15; D: TRBD1; J: TRBJ2-5; V: TRBV19; CDR3: CASSTGGAVVETQYF; DNA: TGTGCCAGTAGTACAGGGGGCGCCGTCGTAGAGACCCAGTACTTC
length: 13; D: -; J: TRBJ1-5; V: TRBV11-2; CDR3: CASSFTHNQPQHF; DNA: TGTGCCAGCAGCTTTACACATAATCAGCCCCAGCATTTT
length: 14; D: TRBD2; J: TRBJ2-7; V: TRBV2; CDR3: CASTSGRNTYEQYF; DNA: TGTGCCAGCACTAGCGGGAGGAATACCTACGAGCAGTACTTC
length: 12; D: -; J: TRBJ1-1; V: TRBV28; CDR3: CASSFQGWEAFF; DNA: TGTGCCAGCAGTTTTCAGGGTTGGGAAGCTTTCTTT
length: 18; D: TRBD1; J: TRBJ2-3; V: TRBV5-8; CDR3: CASSAPGTGALGTDTQYF; DNA: TGTGCCAGCAGCGCTCCCGGGACAGGGGCCCTGGGGACAGATACGCAGTATTTT
length: 13; D: -; J: TRBJ2-1; V: TRBV19; CDR3: CASSIFRYNEQFF; DNA: TGTGCCAGTAGTATTTTCAGGTACAATGAGCAGTTCTTC
length: 12; D: -; J: TRBJ2-2; V: TRBV29-1; CDR3: CSAVGATGELFF; DNA: TGCAGCGCAGTGGGGGCGACCGGGGAGCTGTTTTTT
length: 13; D: TRBD2; J: TRBJ2-3; V: TRBV4-3; CDR3: CASGRGGADTQYF; DNA: TGCGCCAGCGGGAGGGGCGGGGCAGATACGCAGTATTTT